The T cell receptor beta chain under discussion was sequenced for a study of T-cell reconstitution after alpha-beta-depleted transplantation in children. The germline V gene has CDR1 KGHSH and CDR2 LQKENI. Trimming shortened V by 0 bases and J by 7 bases, and 15 bases separated the two germline ends. This CDR3 spans 15 amino acids. Unique molecular identifiers were used in preparing the TCRbeta library. Via MiXCR, TCRdb re-called the PCR reads, giving one row per CDR3 protein. The sample records about 91,000 distinct CDR3 sequences, 7.5% to 9.5% being singletons. Material: PBMCs from the stem cell graft donor, obtained from the stem cell graft. This clonotype originated in a human donor who donated a stem cell graft to a child with congenital amegakaryocytic thrombocytopenia. The V and J genes are TRBV18 and TRBJ1-1, with D perhaps matching TRBD1 (6 bases). CDR3 coding DNA: TGTGCCAGCTCACCACCCGGACAGACGGGGAATGAAGCTTTCTTT. The encoded protein is CASSPPGQTGNEAFF. Full variable domain (missing parts from reference TRBV18 and TRBJ1-1): NAGVMQNPRHLVRRRGQEARLRCSPMKGHSHVYWYRQLPEEGLKFMVYLQKENIIDESGMPKERFSAEFPKEGPSILRIQQVVRGDSAAYFCASSPPGQTGNEAFFGQGTRLTVV.